Presented here are 25 T cell receptor beta chains from one specimen sequenced in a study of blood T cell repertoires in COVID-19. Here immunoSEQ multiplex PCR was the method, and the copy in TCRdb shows in-frame clones only, minus some. The profile shows 200,000 or so clones, roughly 90% of them singletons. Source material: peripheral blood. The source is a woman aged 70 to 79 with acute or convalescent COVID-19.

J is TRBJ1-6 and V is TRBV5-1; D uncertain. V lost 4 bases, J lost 0 bases, and 8 bases lay in between. Germline V gene sequence: CDR1 SGHRS, CDR2 YFSETQ. CDR3 length: 15 amino acids. DNA for the CDR3: TGCGCCAGCAGCAACAGAAGCTCCTATAATTCACCCCTCCACTTT. Its translation: CASSNRSSYNSPLHF.

This chain links TRBV29-1 with TRBJ2-1; 9 bases agree with TRBD2. There are 14 residues in the CDR3. Germline V gene lookup returns CDR1 SQVTM and CDR2 ANQGSEA. Germline trimming cut 1 base from V and 8 bases from J; bases unmatched to any gene: 6. CDR3 in DNA: TGCAGCGTTGAAGGGACTAGCGTTTTCTATGAGCAGTTCTTC. Protein sequence: CSVEGTSVFYEQFF.

The rearrangement uses TRBV6-1 and TRBJ1-2, with 9 bases identical to TRBD1. There are 14 residues in the CDR3. The V gene end was trimmed by 2 bases and the J gene end by 8 bases; junction bases not matched to a gene: 6. The germline V gene encodes CDR1 MNHNS and CDR2 SASEGT. CDR3 in amino acids: CASSERGTGMGYTF. CDR3 bases: TGTGCCAGCAGTGAAAGAGGGACAGGGATGGGCTACACCTTC.

V and J are TRBV3-1 (or the pseudogene TRBV3-2) and TRBJ1-2; the match to TRBD1 covers 11 bases. The CDR3 spans 18 residues. From germline, CDR1 is LGHDT and CDR2 YNNKEL (reference sequence). J lost 8 bases, V lost 1 base, and 15 bases had no gene match. The CDR3 reads CASSQGVARWTGGAGYTF. The DNA of the CDR3 is TGTGCCAGCAGCCAAGGGGTAGCGCGCTGGACAGGGGGCGCCGGCTACACCTTC.

The chain carries TRBV24-1 and TRBJ1-5, with D uncertain. Germline V gene lookup returns CDR1 KGHDR and CDR2 SFDVKD. CDR3 size: 13 residues. V was trimmed by 3 bases and J by 7 bases, leaving 9 bases between them. CDR3 in amino acids: CATSDIFGQPQHF. CDR3 in DNA: TGTGCCACCAGTGATATATTCGGGCAGCCCCAGCATTTT.

The genes are TRBV5-4 and TRBJ2-3, with TRBD2 matching 7 bases. Unmatched junction bases numbered 7, after V lost 6 bases and J lost 6 bases. This CDR3 spans 13 amino acids. Germline-derived CDR1 and CDR2 are SGHNT and YYREEE (reference sequence). The CDR3 sequence is CASTTPGGDTQYF. CDR3 coding DNA: TGTGCCAGCACCACCCCCGGGGGGGATACGCAGTATTTT.

The chain carries TRBV6-6 and TRBJ1-3; a weak D match, TRBD1 (5 bases). Trimming left V 5 bases short and J 4 bases short, with 18 bases between. The CDR3 contains 16 residues. Germline V gene sequence: CDR1 MNHNY, CDR2 SVGAGI (reference sequence). In DNA form, the CDR3 reads TGTGCCAGCAGTCCGCCGGGGGGGGTTTCGGGAAACACCATATATTTT. Its translation: CASSPPGGVSGNTIYF.

This chain connects TRBV18 to TRBJ2-1; 12 nucleotides match TRBD2. This CDR3 contains 16 residues. V shed 6 bases and J 8 bases; nucleotides not matched to a gene: 11. Looked up from germline, CDR1 is KGHSH and CDR2 is LQKENI. In DNA form, the CDR3 reads TGTGCCAGCTCCAACTACCGACTAGCGGGAGACGATGAGCAGTTCTTC. This codes for CASSNYRLAGDDEQFF.

V gene TRBV7-2 combines with J gene TRBJ1-1, with a possible D match to TRBD1 (6 bases). Germline-derived CDR1 and CDR2 are SGHTA and FQGNSA. The CDR3 loop spans 16 amino acids. Deletions cut 4 bases from V and 0 bases from J, with 15 bases between. Here the CDR3 DNA reads TGTGCCAGCAGCTATACAGGGACCCCGATGAACACTGAAGCTTTCTTT. This codes for CASSYTGTPMNTEAFF.

This clone has just a few counts. This rearrangement joins TRBV5-1 to TRBJ2-5; 7 nucleotides line up with TRBD2. Germline V gives CDR1 SGHRS, CDR2 YFSETQ. This CDR3 spans 14 amino acids. The junction had 7 bases not matched to a gene; V was cut back by 4 bases and J by 4 bases. The CDR3 bases are TGCGCCAGCAGCGGGGGGGACCGATTAGAGACCCAGTACTTC. This codes for CASSGGDRLETQYF. Using reference TRBV5-1 and TRBJ2-5 for the parts outside the CDR3, the full variable domain is KAGVTQTPRYLIKTRGQQVTLSCSPISGHRSVSWYQQTPGQGLQFLFEYFSETQRNKGNFPGRFSGRQFSNSRSEMNVSTLELGDSALYLCASSGGDRLETQYFGPGTRLLVL.

Here the CDR3 reads CASSPPASGGGGETQYF. The CDR3 DNA reads as TGTGCCAGCTCACCACCGGCTTCAGGAGGGGGCGGAGAGACCCAGTACTTC. This chain joins TRBV18 and TRBJ2-5; maybe TRBD1 (7 bases). Trimming removed 0 bases at V and 4 bases at J, with 18 bases between. Germline loops: CDR1 KGHSH, CDR2 LQKENI. The CDR3 has 17 residues.

The chain recombines TRBV6-6 with TRBJ2-7; D uncertain. The length of the CDR3 is 16 residues. Deletions cut 4 bases from V and 0 bases from J, with 16 bases between. Per the germline V gene, CDR1 is MNHNY and CDR2 is SVGAGI (reference sequence). Written as DNA, the CDR3 is TGTGCCAGCAGTTCCAACCTACTCTCTTCCTCCTACGAGCAGTACTTC. The encoded protein is CASSSNLLSSSYEQYF.

V gene TRBV18 combines with J gene TRBJ1-4, with a tentative D call TRBD1 (5 bases). This CDR3 spans 16 amino acids. Germline assignment: CDR1 KGHSH and CDR2 LQKENI. Trimming removed 3 bases from V and 11 bases from J, with 22 bases in between. As DNA, the CDR3 is TGTGCCAGCTCACCTTTAGTCGGGGGAGCGGAGGGGAAACTGTTTTTT. Residues: CASSPLVGGAEGKLFF.

The chain has TRBV5-1 and TRBJ2-1; 9 bases line up with TRBD2. Germline V CDR1 and CDR2: SGHRS, YFSETQ. J gave up 4 bases and V 7 bases, and 12 bases lay outside the gene matches. The CDR3 sequence is 16 residues long. The chain's CDR3 is CASREAGGEVYNEQFF. In DNA form, the CDR3 reads TGCGCCAGCCGGGAGGCGGGGGGGGAAGTGTACAATGAGCAGTTCTTC.

The chain carries TRBV6-1 and TRBJ1-2, with no clear D. V was trimmed by 3 bases and J by 5 bases, leaving 10 bases between them. CDR1 is MNHNS and CDR2 is SASEGT in the germline V gene. This CDR3 has 13 residues. This CDR3 is CASSDASLYGYTF. Written as DNA, the CDR3 is TGTGCCAGCAGTGACGCGTCCTTATATGGCTACACCTTC.

This clone showed up just once. The chain has TRBV7-9 and TRBJ1-4; D is perhaps TRBD1 (6 bases). The CDR3 covers 14 residues. Germline CDR1 SEHNR, CDR2 FQNEAQ (reference sequence). Trimming removed 3 bases from V and 3 bases from J, with 8 bases in between. CDR3 loop: CASSFEGANEKLFF. CDR3 nucleotides: TGTGCCAGCAGCTTTGAGGGGGCTAATGAAAAACTGTTTTTT.

The CDR3 loop reads CASSFSGTSGSSYNEQFF. CDR3 coding DNA: TGTGCCAGCAGCTTTTCCGGGACTAGCGGGAGCTCCTACAATGAGCAGTTCTTC. This chain uses TRBV11-3 with TRBJ2-1; 14 bases match TRBD2. This CDR3 has 18 residues. V lost 3 bases, J lost 0 bases, and 4 bases stayed unmatched. CDR1 is SGHNT and CDR2 is YENEEA in the germline V gene. The full variable domain, completed using reference TRBV11-3 and TRBJ2-1, is EAGVVQSPRYKIIEKKQPVAFWCNPISGHNTLYWYLQNLGQGPELLIRYENEEAVDDSQLPKDRFSAERLKGVDSTLKIQPAELGDSAVYLCASSFSGTSGSSYNEQFFGPGTRLTVL.

This clone was seen more than once but under ten times. The chain carries TRBV7-2 and TRBJ2-7; D possibly corresponds to TRBD2 (5 bases). Trimming left V 1 base short and J 3 bases short, with 13 bases between. The CDR3 loop spans 15 amino acids. Germline V lookup: CDR1 SGHTA, CDR2 FQGNSA. The CDR3 region has the DNA TGTGCCAGCAGCTTAGGCGGTCTAGCCTACTACGAGCAGTACTTC. Translated: CASSLGGLAYYEQYF. Full variable domain (rest looked up from reference TRBV7-2 and TRBJ2-7): GAGVSQSPSNKVTEKGKDVELRCDPISGHTALYWYRQSLGQGLEFLIYFQGNSAPDKSGLPSDRFSAERTGGSVSTLTIQRTQQEDSAVYLCASSLGGLAYYEQYFGPGTRLTVT.

The J gene is TRBJ2-2, the V gene TRBV2, with TRBD1 identical over 7 bases. With V trimmed by 0 bases and J by 6 bases, 4 bases remained unmatched. Looked up from germline, CDR1 is SNHLY and CDR2 is FYNNEI. This CDR3 region has 15 residues. DNA for the CDR3: TGTGCCAGCAGTGAAGCGCTTGGGACAGCCGGGGAGCTGTTTTTT. Translating it yields CASSEALGTAGELFF.

This clone was picked up one time. This sequence joins TRBV3-1 (or the pseudogene TRBV3-2) and TRBJ2-5; the match to TRBD1 covers 10 bases. Germline trimming cut 1 base from V and 2 bases from J; bases unmatched to any gene: 10. CDR1 is LGHDT and CDR2 is YNNKEL in the germline V gene (reference sequence). This CDR3 is 18 amino acids long. In DNA form, the CDR3 reads TGTGCCAGCAGCCAAGCCCCCGACAGGGGGCTGGGGCAAGAGACCCAGTACTTC. Translated: CASSQAPDRGLGQETQYF.

This sequence joins TRBV19 and TRBJ2-5; 11 bases match TRBD2. With 9 bases clipped from V and 2 bases from J, the junction kept 11 bases outside the gene matches. Germline CDR1 is LNHDA and CDR2 is SQIVND (reference sequence). The CDR3 runs to 16 residues. For the CDR3, the DNA is TGTGCCAGCCAGGATGGCCTAGCGGGGGGTCAAGAGACCCAGTACTTC. Translated, it gives CASQDGLAGGQETQYF.

This clone was detected a few times. This chain uses TRBV7-2 with TRBJ1-4, with D tentatively TRBD1 (6 bases). This CDR3 has 18 residues. The V end was cut by 2 bases, the J end by 1 base, with 17 bases between. The germline gives CDR1 SGHTA, CDR2 FQGNSA. CDR3 loop: CASSLRFQGFGTNEKLFF. The CDR3 bases are TGTGCCAGCAGCTTAAGGTTCCAGGGGTTCGGAACTAATGAAAAACTGTTTTTT.

This clone was detected only a few times. The chain has TRBV28 and TRBJ2-7; 11 bases line up with TRBD2. This CDR3 is built from 16 residues. Germline V gene lookup returns CDR1 MDHEN and CDR2 SYDVKM. After removal of 5 bases from V and 3 bases from J, the junction contained 9 bases not matched to a gene. The CDR3 here is CASSTTGTSGFYEQYF. DNA for the CDR3: TGTGCCAGCAGTACAACCGGGACTAGCGGTTTCTACGAGCAGTACTTC. The full variable domain, rest sourced from reference TRBV28 and TRBJ2-7, is DVKVTQSSRYLVKRTGEKVFLECVQDMDHENMFWYRQDPGLGLRLIYFSYDVKMKEKGDIPEGYSVSREKKERFSLILESASTNQTSMYLCASSTTGTSGFYEQYFGPGTRLTVT.

The count of this clone is one. The chain has TRBV5-1 and TRBJ2-5, with TRBD2 identical over 12 bases. The CDR3 is made up of 17 amino acids. The junction had 12 bases not matched to a gene; V was cut back by 4 bases and J by 5 bases. Germline assignment: CDR1 SGHRS and CDR2 YFSETQ. The CDR3 region is CASSALAGGLLLETQYF. The CDR3 coding sequence is TGCGCCAGCAGCGCTCTAGCGGGAGGGCTTCTGCTGGAGACCCAGTACTTC.

The V call is TRBV7-9, the J call TRBJ2-7, with no clear D. The V end lost 5 bases, the J end lost 0 bases, and 8 bases lay between the germline ends. CDR3 size: 13 residues. The germline CDR1 and CDR2 sequences are SEHNR and FQNEAQ (reference sequence). For the CDR3, the DNA is TGTGCCAGCAGCATAGACACCTCCTACGAGCAGTACTTC. This translates into CASSIDTSYEQYF. Filled out from reference TRBV7-9 and TRBJ2-7, the complete variable domain reads DTGVSQNPRHKITKRGQNVTFRCDPISEHNRLYWYRQTLGQGPEFLTYFQNEAQLEKSRLLSDRFSAERPKGSFSTLEIQRTEQGDSAMYLCASSIDTSYEQYFGPGTRLTVT.